The entry that follows covers one T cell receptor (beta chain) sequence. Its recognized antigen is unknown. Within one base of it there is no much larger clone, and no base qualities were kept. The sample is drawn from a study of cytomegalovirus exposure and HLA in healthy donors listed by TCRdb under 2017. About the investigation overall: An earlier analysis of approximately 550 of the donors reported roughly 270 Gb of sequence data and roughly 110 million unique TCR beta sequences from 190 million or so T cells. An early release covering about 600 HLA-typed donors comprised 250 to 350 gigabases of sequencing data and around 80 million unique TCR sequences. Of the roughly 400 genotyped donors, 65% to 90% fell in the genetic ancestry cluster associated with self-reported Caucasian donors. The aim of the study was to test whether cataloging public T cell receptors could identify signatures of past pathogen exposure. The study used immunosequencing to profile the T cell repertoires of more than 650 subjects and linked those repertoires to cytomegalovirus serostatus. A separate validation cohort of about 110 different subjects was used in addition to the 666-subject first cohort. High-throughput TCR immunosequencing, statistical association of individual TCRs with disease status, and machine learning were combined to predict cytomegalovirus infection status. In a later analysis, previously published TCR beta repertoires from 670 or so donors were re-analyzed and high-resolution HLA genotyping was added so that TCR occurrence patterns could be studied. The later analysis used no new phenotypic data to find candidate immune exposures, relying instead on TCR beta sequences and their occurrence across donors. An earlier analysis of several hundred of the donors applied high-throughput TCR beta sequencing to assess whether each TCR beta V gene segment acted as functional or pseudogenic. Donor age, sex, ethnicity and CMV serostatus were collected together with the repertoire data. In a later genetic analysis, genome-wide SNP genotypes for about 55% of the roughly 700 donors were used, and that subset was treated as a discovery cohort. All discovery cohort repertoires had been generated using a single sequencing platform. Class I and class II HLA loci were covered by the typing at four-digit resolution. Typing coverage varied by locus: about 629-630 donors for A, B, C, DRB1 and DQB1; 522 for DQA1; more than 600 for DPA1; 400 to 480 for DPB1. Four to six DR-DQ haplotypes were handled as single units for association and clustering, since linkage in the cohort was strong. Among 398 genotyped donors of the cohort, an average of around 240,000 unique TCR beta nucleotide sequences were sequenced per donor, about a sixth of them non-productive.

The germline V gene (reference sequence) supplies CDR1 MNHEY and CDR2 SMNVEV. A distance of 7 bases separates the germline ends of V and J, which lose 2 bases and 2 bases respectively. The CDR3 starts with the cysteine, ends with the phenylalanine, and has 14 residues. The retained sequence is limited to the CDR3, 42 bases, with the frame set at the first base. Library preparation used the immunoSEQ multiplex PCR assay. For the multiplex PCR, a mixture combining 60 forward primers for TCR Vbeta segments and 13 reverse primers for TCR Jbeta segments was used. Amplification of the CDR3 region of rearranged TCR beta genes was performed with a multiplex PCR assay on genomic DNA. Amplified TCR beta libraries were sequenced as 87-base-pair reads on the Illumina HiSeq System. In the original analysis: In a later analysis, tens of millions of unique TCR beta chains were counted across the approximately 620 repertoires, and around 10 million of these chains were shared by at least two donors. To remove PCR and sequencing errors, raw reads were error-corrected and collapsed into unique sequences using a nearest-neighbor algorithm that merged closely related sequences. Alignment of CDR3 sequences to IMGT reference sequences was used to assign V, D and J gene segments. For a sequence to be retained, at least a six-nucleotide match to both a V gene segment and a J gene segment was required. A rearrangement was called productive if the CDR3 had no stop codons and remained in frame with V and J, and every other rearrangement was called non-productive. CDR3 was defined according to IMGT convention as the region running from the second conserved V-encoded cysteine to the conserved J-encoded phenylalanine. The earlier analysis of approximately 500 of the donors excluded sequences that lacked an unambiguous match to a single V gene segment. In an earlier analysis of 587 of the donors, a V segment was called functional when productive rearrangements were above 56.7%, and segregating when the standard deviation between donors exceeded 5%. A statistical classification framework was built for diagnosing cytomegalovirus status from the catalog of TCR beta chain sequences. In a later analysis, V and J genes were assigned by comparing TCR nucleotide sequences against IMGT/GENE-DB human TR gene sequences. The TCRdist pipeline was used in a later analysis to assign CDR3 sequences and most-parsimonious VDJ recombination scenarios. In a later analysis, each TCR beta chain was defined by its CDR3 amino acid sequence together with its V-gene family, and reads without a unique V-gene family were excluded. In a later analysis, fewer than 600 highly shared, low-generation-probability nucleotide sequences were removed to address suspected cross-contamination and a sequencing artifact. In a later analysis, a clonal expansion index for each public chain was calculated from normalized within-repertoire ranks of inferred template counts. In a later analysis, generation probabilities were computed with a VDJ recombination model fitted to out-of-frame rearrangements, and the resulting probabilities were checked against IGoR. Hypergeometric tests were used in a later analysis to score TCR-TCR, TCR-HLA and TCR-CMV co-occurrence, with a repertoire-size bias correction applied to the TCR pairs. A later analysis estimated false discovery rates by permuting HLA or CMV assignments 20 times. In a later analysis, co-occurring TCRs were grouped using DBSCAN, and TCRdist sequence similarity was added for clustering within HLA-allele-positive subsets. For co-occurrence clustering, repertoires with fewer than 30,000 or more than 120,000 public chains were excluded, along with 4 to 6 repertoires with anomalous nucleotide sharing. TCRdb obtained this table from immuneACCESS and retained in-frame rearrangements with V and J assigned. These tables miss some clones; where compared with another copy, unresolved V genes account for less than half of the shortfall, and the remainder is unexplained. The V and J calls and clone size were taken over from that table, and D and trimming were inferred from the DNA. In all, the sample holds about 120,000 clones, and under 90% of those were seen once. The ten largest account for about 3.9% of the sample.

On the study overall, not on this receptor specifically: Some IMGT-functional V segments, including TRBV6-2 and TRBV6-3, could not be told apart with the 87-base-pair reads, so those segments were excluded. The classifier was reported to diagnose cytomegalovirus status with high specificity and sensitivity in both the original and validation cohorts. About 17 rarely observed V segments, including chromosome 9 orphons, were excluded from the earlier analysis of 550 to 700 of the donors because counts were too low. HLA typing was unavailable for some donors at each locus, so association tests used only the typed subset. In an earlier analysis of approximately 590 of the donors, most TCR beta V segments were observed in productive rearrangements about 87% or about 30% of the time, broadly matching IMGT annotations. Assigning TCR associations to individual alleles was difficult when HLA alleles, especially DR and DQ, strongly co-occurred. Roughly uniform sequencing depth across donors was assumed in presence/absence analyses, although this assumption may not hold. Linkage disequilibrium might explain the correlated functional status among segregating V segments, but an unknown experimental factor could not be excluded. The study listed 164 TCR beta chains as associated with cytomegalovirus. V-gene and J-gene trimming of TCR beta chains was associated with a missense DCLRE1C variant in a later genetic analysis, and the association was replicated in an independent cohort. In a later analysis, TCR association rates were found to vary across HLA loci, with the most associated TCRs seen for DRB1 alleles and the fewest for HLA-C alleles. According to a later genetic analysis, donors in an Asian-associated ancestry cluster had fewer N-insertions in productive TCRs than the approximately 690-donor mean. A later analysis reported that several top co-occurrence clusters appeared linked to parvovirus B19, influenza, CMV and Epstein-Barr virus. Immune exposure information for the cohort was limited to CMV serostatus. The authors suggested that the approach could potentially be generalized to other disease states and immunological phenotypes. Only TCR beta chains were sequenced in this cohort, and the absence of alpha or paired-chain data limited detectable features. In vitro tests confirmed that a few of the cytomegalovirus-associated TCR beta chains recognize cytomegalovirus antigens. A further reported finding was that TCR beta sequences accurately predicted the HLA-A and HLA-B alleles for most subjects in the first cohort. In a later analysis, HLA-associated TCR beta chains were found to be more clonally expanded and to have lower generation probabilities than equally common non-associated chains. A cluster of highly shared sequence variants was judged likely to represent a technical artifact of the sequencing pipeline. Most TCR sequences were seen in very few donors, while some public TCRs were found in many individuals. A later analysis associated some 17,000 TCR beta sequences with specific HLA alleles at a false discovery rate of 0.05. A later analysis found that most CMV-associated TCR beta chains appeared HLA-restricted, with HLA associations seemingly driven largely by CMV exposure.

The cohort comprised approximately 700 healthy bone marrow donors. All cohort members were sampled while nominally healthy, although unrecorded immune exposures were likely present. The donor tested CMV seronegative, placing the donor among the 350 or so seronegative members of the cohort. A peripheral blood sample was collected from each donor, and TCR beta sequencing was performed on peripheral blood mononuclear cells. Genomic DNA was extracted from the blood cell samples with the Qiagen DNeasy Blood Extraction Kit. Sequenced material: PBMCs. The V and J segments used are TRBV27 and TRBJ2-1; a confident D gene designation cannot be given. This TCR was recovered from a woman aged 25-40 years in good health and CMV-seronegative. This receptor has the CDR3 CASSLSLTYNEQFF. Read as DNA, the sequence is TGTGCCAGCAGTTTAAGCCTCACCTACAATGAGCAGTTCTTC.